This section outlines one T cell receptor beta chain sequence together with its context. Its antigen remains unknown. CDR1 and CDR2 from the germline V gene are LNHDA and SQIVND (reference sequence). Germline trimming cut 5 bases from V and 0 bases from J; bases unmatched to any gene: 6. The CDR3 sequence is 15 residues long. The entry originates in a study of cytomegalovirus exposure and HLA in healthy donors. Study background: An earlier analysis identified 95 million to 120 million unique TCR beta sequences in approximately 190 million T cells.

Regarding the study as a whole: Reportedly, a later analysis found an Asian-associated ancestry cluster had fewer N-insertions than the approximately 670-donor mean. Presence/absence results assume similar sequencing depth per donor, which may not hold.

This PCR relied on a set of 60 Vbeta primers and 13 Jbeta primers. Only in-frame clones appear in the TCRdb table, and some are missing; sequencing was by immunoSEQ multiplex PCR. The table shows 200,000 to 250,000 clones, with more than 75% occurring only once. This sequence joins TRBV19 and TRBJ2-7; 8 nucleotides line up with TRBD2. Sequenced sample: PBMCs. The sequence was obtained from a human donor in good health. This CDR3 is CASSLAGSSSYEQYF. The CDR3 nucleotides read TGTGCCAGTAGTTTAGCGGGATCGAGCTCCTACGAGCAGTACTTC.